This T cell receptor (beta chain) was documented in a study of cytomegalovirus exposure and HLA in healthy donors. General study findings and limits: An assumption of roughly uniform sequencing depth across donors underlay the presence/absence analyses. When a later analysis was performed, an Asian-associated ancestry cluster reportedly had fewer N-insertions than the roughly 690-donor mean.

Donors were nominally healthy when sampled, though unrecorded immune exposures were likely. The length of the CDR3 is 12 residues. Germline V gene data show CDR1 as SGHRS and CDR2 as YFSETQ. Trimming removed 3 bases at V and 4 bases at J, with 7 bases between. A multiplex PCR was run with 60 Vbeta primers and 13 Jbeta primers. Produced via immunoSEQ multiplex PCR; TCRdb's table is partial and in-frame only. Among 120,000 to 150,000 clones listed, approximately 80% were seen once. Turning to this clone: Its antigen is as yet unknown.

The chain links TRBV5-1 to TRBJ2-5; a weak D match, TRBD1 (6 bases). This TCR came from a woman aged 40-49 years in good health and CMV-seropositive. Material: PBMCs. The DNA of the CDR3 is TGCGCCAGCAGCTCGGACAGAGAGACCCAGTACTTC. Translated: CASSSDRETQYF. Full variable domain (outside the CDR3, taken from reference TRBV5-1 and TRBJ2-5): KAGVTQTPRYLIKTRGQQVTLSCSPISGHRSVSWYQQTPGQGLQFLFEYFSETQRNKGNFPGRFSGRQFSNSRSEMNVSTLELGDSALYLCASSSDRETQYFGPGTRLLVL.